This TCR beta chain was profiled in a study of cytomegalovirus exposure and HLA in healthy donors. Study observations and caveats: It was likely that a cluster of highly shared sequence variants was a sequencing artifact. TCR beta V- and J-gene trimming, according to a later analysis, was linked to a missense DCLRE1C variant. Prior analysis indicated that the majority of TCR beta V segments exhibited productivity approximately 87% or approximately 30% of the time.

PCR primers comprised 60 Vbeta and 13 Jbeta primers. Measured with immunoSEQ multiplex PCR; TCRdb has only the in-frame clones, and not every one. Of 130,000 or so clones detected, around 79% appear once; the ten largest clones hold approximately 2.1%. As concerns this clone: The antigen remains unidentified.

The sequencing input was PBMCs. The sequence came from a woman aged 40 to 50 in good health and CMV-seropositive.

The CDR3: CASSSKTGGSETQYF. In nucleotides, the CDR3 is TGTGCCAGCTCATCGAAGACAGGGGGCAGCGAGACCCAGTACTTC. The V gene is TRBV18, the J gene TRBJ2-5, with 10 positions matching TRBD1. The CDR3 is made up of 15 amino acids. J gave up 5 bases and V 5 bases, and 8 bases lay outside the gene matches. The germline V gene has CDR1 KGHSH and CDR2 LQKENI. Full variable domain (outside the CDR3, taken from reference TRBV18 and TRBJ2-5): NAGVMQNPRHLVRRRGQEARLRCSPMKGHSHVYWYRQLPEEGLKFMVYLQKENIIDESGMPKERFSAEFPKEGPSILRIQQVVRGDSAAYFCASSSKTGGSETQYFGPGTRLLVL.